The clone carrying this T cell receptor (beta chain) has a handful of counts. This entry comes from a study of T cells in Graves' hyperthyroidism and ophthalmopathy. Ophthalmopathy patients all had a Clinical Activity Score of at least 3, a NOSPECS grade of at least 4 and disease under 3 months old. The CDR3 contains 14 residues. CDR1 is DFQATT, CDR2 SNEGSKA, per germline (reference sequence). V trimming: 4 bases; J trimming: 4 bases; junction bases outside the gene matches: 6. RNA transcripts yielded amplified TCR beta CDR3 regions. First-round RT-PCR of the TCR CDR3 relied on the HTBI primer set. TCRdb re-analysed the multiplex PCR reads in MiXCR, keeping a single row per CDR3 protein. The table lists under 600,000 distinct CDR3 sequences, 15% to 20% of them singletons, with 3% to 4% in the top ten.

V gene TRBV20-1 combines with J gene TRBJ2-7; 11 bases line up with TRBD2. The receptor was derived from a woman in her thirties or forties with Graves' ophthalmopathy. Material: blood. The CDR3 nucleotides read TGCAGTGCTATCTCCGGGACTAGCGGTTACGAGCAGTACTTC. This encodes CSAISGTSGYEQYF.